This paragraph reports one T cell receptor (beta chain). For sorted CD8+ subsets, all extracted DNA was loaded. TCRdb's table, derived via immunoSEQ multiplex PCR, lists solely in-frame clones and lacks some. The sample yields roughly 16,000 clones, 94% seen once. Sample time point: week 3, after first cycle of checkpoint inhibitor. The CDR3 has 15 residues. The V and J ends lost 5 bases and 7 bases, in that order; junction bases with no gene match: 13. CDR1 is SEHNR, CDR2 FQNEAQ, per germline (reference sequence). The data derive from a study of blood T cell dynamics during melanoma immunotherapy. Study at large: Metastatic melanoma patients received first-line pembrolizumab or nivolumab plus ipilimumab.

The starting material was effector memory CD8+ T cells from blood, obtained from a patient treated with checkpoint blockade. The chain is built from TRBV7-9 and TRBJ1-2; 7 nucleotides agree with TRBD1. The TCR originated in a human donor with melanoma. The CDR3 loop is CASSIQEKNRGGYTF. The CDR3 bases are TGTGCCAGCAGCATCCAAGAAAAAAACAGGGGTGGCTACACCTTC.